The rows below give T cell receptor beta chains drawn from one sample of a study of cytomegalovirus exposure and HLA in healthy donors. The data were produced by immunoSEQ multiplex PCR, yet TCRdb's version contains in-frame clones alone and is incomplete. The sample records about 140,000 clones, approximately 84% being singletons. Material for sequencing was PBMCs. These receptors were obtained from a woman between 40 and 50 years old in good health and CMV-seronegative. Each CDR3 is given with its conserved first and last residue. Fields, in order: CDR3 protein, CDR3 DNA, V gene, clone size, J gene, D gene. D genes are given only for firm matches. Clone size is shown for a subset of rows, as once, few, many or a class of expanded clone.

CASSLAVEQFF | TGTGCCAGCAGCTTGGCCGTTGAGCAGTTCTTC | TRBV5-8 | - | TRBJ2-1 | -
CASSPGQRYNEQFF | TGCGCCAGCAGTCCGGGACAGCGCTACAATGAGCAGTTCTTC | TRBV5-1 | - | TRBJ2-1 | TRBD1
CASSLVGQGSNSPLHF | TGCGCCAGCAGCTTGGTGGGGCAGGGTTCGAATTCACCCCTCCACTTT | TRBV5-1 | - | TRBJ1-6 | -
CASSEGDSRWVGNQPQHF | TGTGCCAGCAGTGAAGGCGACAGTCGGTGGGTAGGCAATCAGCCCCAGCATTTT | TRBV6-1 | - | TRBJ1-5 | -
CASSVTGTGNQPQHF | TGTGCCAGCTCAGTCACAGGGACAGGCAATCAGCCCCAGCATTTT | TRBV18 | - | TRBJ1-5 | TRBD1
CASSNQIRDRGSQETQYF | TGTGCCAGCAGCAATCAAATCCGGGACAGGGGATCACAAGAGACCCAGTACTTC | TRBV11-3 | few | TRBJ2-5 | TRBD1
CASGIQEGNTEAFF | TGTGCCAGTGGCATCCAGGAGGGGAACACTGAAGCTTTCTTT | TRBV19 | - | TRBJ1-1 | -
CASSWSVHGSSDEQYF | TGTGCCAGCAGCTGGTCGGTGCACGGGAGTTCCGACGAGCAGTACTTC | TRBV28 | - | TRBJ2-7 | -
CASSALSWDRGEQYF | TGTGCCAGCAGCGCTTTATCGTGGGACAGGGGCGAGCAGTACTTC | TRBV9 | few | TRBJ2-7 | TRBD1
CASSLIGLAEQYF | TGTGCCAGCAGTCTTATCGGACTAGCTGAGCAGTACTTC | TRBV27 | - | TRBJ2-5 | TRBD2
CASSFSRQSTDTQYF | TGTGCCAGCAGTTTCTCCAGACAGAGCACAGATACGCAGTATTTT | TRBV6-6 | - | TRBJ2-3 | -
CASSLAEGNTEAFF | TGTGCCAGCAGCTTAGCGGAGGGGAACACTGAAGCTTTCTTT | TRBV7-6 | - | TRBJ1-1 | -
CASSGQGHRETQYF | TGTGCCAGCAGCGGACAGGGGCATCGGGAGACCCAGTACTTC | TRBV9 | - | TRBJ2-5 | TRBD1
CASSDSWTSAYEQYF | TGTGCCAGCAGTGATTCATGGACTAGCGCCTACGAGCAGTACTTC | TRBV2 | - | TRBJ2-7 | TRBD2
CASSFDRNTEAFF | TGTGCCAGCAGCTTCGACAGAAACACTGAAGCTTTCTTT | TRBV11-2 | - | TRBJ1-1 | -
CASGEYVLAGLNEQFF | TGTGCCAGCGGAGAATACGTCCTAGCGGGATTGAATGAGCAGTTCTTC | TRBV7-8 | - | TRBJ2-1 | TRBD2
CATLLTSYNEQFF | TGTGCCACCCTACTAACCTCCTACAATGAGCAGTTCTTC | TRBV28 | - | TRBJ2-1 | -
CASTGLGVGDEQYF | TGTGCCAGCACTGGCCTGGGAGTAGGTGACGAGCAGTACTTC | TRBV2 | - | TRBJ2-7 | -
CATSTRLAHYEQYF | TGTGCCACCTCAACCCGGTTAGCGCACTACGAGCAGTACTTC | TRBV28 | - | TRBJ2-7 | -
CASSYRSGSGRPEQYF | TGTGCCAGCAGTTACCGTTCGGGTAGCGGGAGGCCTGAGCAGTACTTC | TRBV6-5 | - | TRBJ2-7 | TRBD2
CASSYSEGFTEAFF | TGTGCCAGCAGTTACTCGGAGGGATTCACTGAAGCTTTCTTT | TRBV6-6 | - | TRBJ1-1 | -
CASSQATGIRSYEQYF | TGTGCCAGCTCCCAAGCCACCGGGATACGTTCCTACGAGCAGTACTTC | TRBV18 | few | TRBJ2-7 | -
CASSVQGVGEKLFF | TGTGCCAGCAGCGTACAGGGGGTAGGGGAAAAACTGTTTTTT | TRBV9 | - | TRBJ1-4 | TRBD1
CASSRGDFQHF | TGTGCCAGCAGCCGTGGGGACTTCCAGCATTTT | TRBV7-2 | few | TRBJ1-5 | -
CASSLTGGYRSYEQYF | TGTGCCAGCAGTTTAACCGGGGGGTATCGCTCCTACGAGCAGTACTTC | TRBV28 | - | TRBJ2-7 | TRBD2
CASSLLGVDTQYF | TGTGCCAGCAGCTTACTAGGTGTGGATACGCAGTATTTT | TRBV7-2 | few | TRBJ2-3 | -
CASSPRVVGVSTGELFF | TGTGCCAGCAGCCCACGCGTCGTGGGAGTGAGCACCGGGGAGCTGTTTTTT | TRBV7-9 | - | TRBJ2-2 | -
CASSEPGGSYGYTF | TGTGCCAGCAGTGAACCAGGGGGCAGCTATGGCTACACCTTC | TRBV25-1 | few | TRBJ1-2 | TRBD1
CACLSGNTIYF | TGTGCCTGCCTCAGTGGTAACACCATATATTTT | TRBV6-6 | - | TRBJ1-3 | -
CASSLDYQETQYF | TGTGCCAGCAGCTTAGACTACCAAGAGACCCAGTACTTC | TRBV7-3 | - | TRBJ2-5 | -
CSVVRDRGTDTQYF | TGCAGCGTTGTTCGGGACAGGGGAACAGATACGCAGTATTTT | TRBV29-1 | - | TRBJ2-3 | TRBD1
CASSLTNLLYEQYF | TGTGCCAGCAGCCTCACTAACCTTTTGTACGAGCAGTACTTC | TRBV7-2 | - | TRBJ2-7 | -
CASGGGLADYNEQFF | TGTGCTAGTGGCGGGGGACTAGCGGACTACAATGAGCAGTTCTTC | TRBV12-5 | - | TRBJ2-1 | TRBD2
CASSVEGNRGSYGYTF | TGTGCCAGCAGCGTAGAGGGCAACAGGGGCTCCTATGGCTACACCTTC | TRBV9 | - | TRBJ1-2 | TRBD1
CASSPSGTGTTFYYEQYF | TGTGCCAGCAGTCCATCCGGGACAGGGACAACTTTTTACTACGAGCAGTACTTC | TRBV28 | - | TRBJ2-7 | TRBD1
CASSLYRGGNQPQHF | TGTGCCAGCAGTTTATACAGGGGTGGCAATCAGCCCCAGCATTTT | TRBV27 | - | TRBJ1-5 | TRBD1
CASRPLTSYGTQYF | TGTGCCAGCAGACCTTTAACATCGTATGGGACCCAGTACTTC | TRBV2 | few | TRBJ2-5 | -
CASSLRSGKDGDEQYF | TGTGCCAGCAGCTTACGGTCGGGGAAGGACGGGGACGAGCAGTACTTC | TRBV7-9 | - | TRBJ2-7 | -
CASSQGDTDTQYF | TGTGCCAGCAGTCAAGGGGACACAGATACGCAGTATTTT | TRBV28 | - | TRBJ2-3 | -
CASSYEIGQGRSGANVLTF | TGTGCCAGCAGCTATGAAATAGGACAAGGCCGCTCTGGGGCCAACGTCCTGACTTTC | TRBV5-6 | - | TRBJ2-6 | -
CASSQFVEGLADTQYF | TGCGCCAGCAGCCAGTTCGTTGAGGGATTAGCAGATACGCAGTATTTT | TRBV4-3 | - | TRBJ2-3 | -
CATSRDRANQPQHF | TGTGCCACCAGCAGAGACAGGGCCAATCAGCCCCAGCATTTT | TRBV15 | - | TRBJ1-5 | -
CASSSIPSTGELFF | TGTGCCAGCAGCTCCATTCCTAGCACCGGGGAGCTGTTTTTT | TRBV11-2 | - | TRBJ2-2 | -
CASSVGVDSTYEQYF | TGTGCCAGCAGCGTAGGGGTAGACTCGACCTACGAGCAGTACTTC | TRBV9 | - | TRBJ2-7 | -
CASSLETGPYEQYF | TGTGCCAGCAGCTTGGAAACAGGGCCCTACGAGCAGTACTTC | TRBV5-4 | few | TRBJ2-7 | -
CASSIVFSSSYNEQFF | TGTGCCAGTAGTATAGTTTTCTCGAGCTCCTACAATGAGCAGTTCTTC | TRBV19 | - | TRBJ2-1 | -
CASSSQATGGYEQYF | TGTGCCAGCAGCTCGCAAGCGACAGGGGGATACGAGCAGTACTTC | TRBV7-2 | - | TRBJ2-7 | TRBD1
CASSQEGGQMPNQPQHF | TGTGCCAGCAGCCAAGAAGGGGGCCAAATGCCCAATCAGCCCCAGCATTTT | TRBV4-2 | few | TRBJ1-5 | TRBD1
CASRETGDTQYF | TGTGCCAGCAGAGAGACGGGAGATACGCAGTATTTT | TRBV27 | - | TRBJ2-3 | -
CASSVGTGNSGANVLTF | TGTGCCAGCAGCGTGGGGACGGGGAACTCTGGGGCCAACGTCCTGACTTTC | TRBV5-4 | - | TRBJ2-6 | -
CASNTNRAEPQHF | TGTGCCAGCAACACGAACAGGGCCGAGCCCCAGCATTTT | TRBV6-5 | - | TRBJ1-5 | -